These 2 T cell receptor beta chains originate from one sample sequenced in a study of blood T cell repertoires in COVID-19 (TCRdb year 2020). Libraries were constructed by the immunoSEQ multiplex PCR assay. TCRdb's version of the immuneACCESS table is confined to in-frame rearrangements and falls short of the full clone set. An unresolved V gene accounts for under half of the shortfall where checked; the remainder is of unknown origin. For this sample there are about 150,000 clones; over 65% appear just once. In total, the top ten clones hold around 2.1% of the sample. Sequenced material: peripheral blood. The receptors originated from a man in his 70s with acute or convalescent COVID-19.

The V and J genes are TRBV5-1 and TRBJ1-3; 7 bases agree with TRBD1. The length of the CDR3 is 15 residues. Per germline, CDR1 SGHRS and CDR2 YFSETQ. Trimming at V came to 4 bases and at J to 0 bases, leaving 4 bases not matched to a gene. DNA of the CDR3: TGCGCCAGCAGCACGGGACAGTACTCTGGAAACACCATATATTTT. This gives the protein CASSTGQYSGNTIYF.

CDR3 DNA sequence: TGTGCCAGCAGTGAAGAAGAGGGTTCGGCTGGAAACACCATATATTTT. It codes for CASSEEEGSAGNTIYF. This chain links TRBV6-1 with TRBJ1-3; D is unclear. CDR3 length equals 16 residues. The V end lost 1 base, the J end lost 2 bases, and 12 bases lay between the germline ends. CDR1 and CDR2 (germline): MNHNS, SASEGT.